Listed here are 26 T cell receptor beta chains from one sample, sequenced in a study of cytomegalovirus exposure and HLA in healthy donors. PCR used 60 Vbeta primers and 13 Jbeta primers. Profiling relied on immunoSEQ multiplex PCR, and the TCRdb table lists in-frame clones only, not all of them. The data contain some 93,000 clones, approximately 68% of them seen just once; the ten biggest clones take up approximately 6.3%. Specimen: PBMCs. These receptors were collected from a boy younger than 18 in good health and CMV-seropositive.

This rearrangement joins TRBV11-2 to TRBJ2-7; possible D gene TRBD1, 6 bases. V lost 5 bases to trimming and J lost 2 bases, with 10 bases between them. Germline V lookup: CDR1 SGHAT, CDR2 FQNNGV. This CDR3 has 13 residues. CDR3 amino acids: CASSLGHPYEQYF. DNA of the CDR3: TGTGCCAGCAGCCTGGGACACCCCTACGAGCAGTACTTC.

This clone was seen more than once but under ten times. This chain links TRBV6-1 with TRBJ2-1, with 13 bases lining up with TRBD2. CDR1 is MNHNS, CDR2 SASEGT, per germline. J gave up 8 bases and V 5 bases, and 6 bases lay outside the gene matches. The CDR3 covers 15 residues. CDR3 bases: TGTGCCAGCAGTCGGACTAGCGGGAGCGGTCATGAGCAGTTCTTC. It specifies CASSRTSGSGHEQFF.

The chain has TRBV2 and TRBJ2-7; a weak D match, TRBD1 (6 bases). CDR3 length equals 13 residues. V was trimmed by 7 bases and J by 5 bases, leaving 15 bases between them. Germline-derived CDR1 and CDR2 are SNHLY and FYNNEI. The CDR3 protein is CASKGQGLNEQYF. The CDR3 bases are TGTGCCAGCAAGGGTCAGGGGCTCAACGAGCAGTACTTC.

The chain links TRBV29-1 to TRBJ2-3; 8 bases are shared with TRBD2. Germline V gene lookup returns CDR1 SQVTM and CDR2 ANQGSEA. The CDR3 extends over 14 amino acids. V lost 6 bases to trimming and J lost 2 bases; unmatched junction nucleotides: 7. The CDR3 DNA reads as TGCAGCGTACCCCGGGGGGGCCCCACAGATACGCAGTATTTT. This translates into CSVPRGGPTDTQYF.

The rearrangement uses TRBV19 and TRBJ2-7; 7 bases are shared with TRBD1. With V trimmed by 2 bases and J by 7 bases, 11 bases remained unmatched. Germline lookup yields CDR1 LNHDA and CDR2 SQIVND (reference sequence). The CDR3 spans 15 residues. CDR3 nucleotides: TGTGCCAGTAGTATAAGAGGCAGGGGGATGAGTGAGCAGTACTTC. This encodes CASSIRGRGMSEQYF.

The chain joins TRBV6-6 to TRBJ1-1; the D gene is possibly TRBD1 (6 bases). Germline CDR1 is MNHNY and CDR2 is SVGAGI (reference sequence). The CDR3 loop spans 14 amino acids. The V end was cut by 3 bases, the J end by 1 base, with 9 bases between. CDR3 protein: CASSYGGANTEAFF. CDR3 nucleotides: TGTGCCAGCAGTTATGGGGGCGCGAACACTGAAGCTTTCTTT.

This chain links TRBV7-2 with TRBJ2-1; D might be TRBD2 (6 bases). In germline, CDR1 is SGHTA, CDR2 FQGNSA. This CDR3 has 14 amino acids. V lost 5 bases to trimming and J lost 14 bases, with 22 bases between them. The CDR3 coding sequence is TGTGCCAGCAGCCGAGGAGGGGCCTCGGTTGAAAAGTTCTTC. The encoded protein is CASSRGGASVEKFF.

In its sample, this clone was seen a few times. DNA of the CDR3: TGCGCCAGCAGTGACAGGGGTATGAACACTGAAGCTTTCTTT. Translation gives CASSDRGMNTEAFF. V is TRBV10-2 and J is TRBJ1-1; D may be TRBD1 (6 bases). CDR3 size: 14 residues. Trimming stripped 3 bases from V and 0 bases from J, with 8 bases between. The germline V gene encodes CDR1 WSHSY and CDR2 SAAADI.

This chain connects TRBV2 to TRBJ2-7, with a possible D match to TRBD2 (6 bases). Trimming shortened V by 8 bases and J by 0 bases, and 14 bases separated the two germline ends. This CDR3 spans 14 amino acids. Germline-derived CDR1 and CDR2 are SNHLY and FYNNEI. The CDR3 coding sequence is TGTGCCAGCGGAGGGACTTACTCCTCCTACGAGCAGTACTTC. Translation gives CASGGTYSSYEQYF.

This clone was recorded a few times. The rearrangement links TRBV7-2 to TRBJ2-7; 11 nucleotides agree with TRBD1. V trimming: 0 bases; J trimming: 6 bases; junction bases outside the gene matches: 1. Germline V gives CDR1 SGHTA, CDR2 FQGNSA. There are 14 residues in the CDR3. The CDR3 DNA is TGTGCCAGCAGCTTAGCGGACAGGGGGCGCGAGCAGTACTTC. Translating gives CASSLADRGREQYF.

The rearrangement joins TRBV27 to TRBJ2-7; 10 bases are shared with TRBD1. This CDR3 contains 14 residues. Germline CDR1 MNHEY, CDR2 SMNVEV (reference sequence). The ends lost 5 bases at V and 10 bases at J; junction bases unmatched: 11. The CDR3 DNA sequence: TGTGCCAGCAGTCCGACAGGGGGCGCGACCTATCAGTACTTC. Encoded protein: CASSPTGGATYQYF.

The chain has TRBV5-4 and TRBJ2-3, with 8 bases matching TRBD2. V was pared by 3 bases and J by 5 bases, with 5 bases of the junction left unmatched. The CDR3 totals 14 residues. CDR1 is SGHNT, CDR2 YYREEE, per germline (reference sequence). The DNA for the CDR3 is TGTGCCAGCAGCTCCGGGGGGGCTCAAGATACGCAGTATTTT. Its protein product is CASSSGGAQDTQYF.

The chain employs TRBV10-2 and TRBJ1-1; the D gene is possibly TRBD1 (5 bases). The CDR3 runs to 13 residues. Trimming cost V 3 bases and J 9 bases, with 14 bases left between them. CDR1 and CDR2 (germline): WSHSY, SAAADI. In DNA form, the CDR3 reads TGCGCCAGCAGTGATGGGTGGGAGGGGAAAGCTTTCTTT. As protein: CASSDGWEGKAFF.

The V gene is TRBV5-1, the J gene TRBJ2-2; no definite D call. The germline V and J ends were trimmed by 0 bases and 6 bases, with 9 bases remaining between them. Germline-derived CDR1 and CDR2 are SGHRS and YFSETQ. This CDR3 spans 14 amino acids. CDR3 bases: TGCGCCAGCAGCTTGGAAGTGCGTGCCGGGGAGCTGTTTTTT. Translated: CASSLEVRAGELFF.

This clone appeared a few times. CDR3 nucleotides: TGTGCCAGTAGTAGTGCCAGGGGTCTCGGGGAGCTGTTTTTT. It translates to CASSSARGLGELFF. The chain uses TRBV19 and TRBJ2-2, with a tentative D call TRBD1 (6 bases). The V gene's germline CDR1 is LNHDA and CDR2 SQIVND (reference sequence). The CDR3 runs to 14 residues. V was pared by 4 bases and J by 7 bases, with 13 bases between.

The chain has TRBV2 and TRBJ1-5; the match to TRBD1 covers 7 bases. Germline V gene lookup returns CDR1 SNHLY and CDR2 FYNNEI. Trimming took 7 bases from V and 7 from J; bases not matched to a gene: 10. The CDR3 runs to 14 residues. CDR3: CASILDRNGQPQHF. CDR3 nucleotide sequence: TGTGCCAGCATTCTGGACAGGAACGGGCAGCCCCAGCATTTT.

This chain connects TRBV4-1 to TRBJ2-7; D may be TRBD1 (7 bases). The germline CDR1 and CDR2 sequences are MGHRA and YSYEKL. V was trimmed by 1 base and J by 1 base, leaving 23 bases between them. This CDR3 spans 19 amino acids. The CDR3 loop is CASSQVGGVQAGGSYEQYF. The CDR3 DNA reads TGCGCCAGCAGCCAAGTTGGAGGGGTCCAGGCAGGGGGATCCTACGAGCAGTACTTC.

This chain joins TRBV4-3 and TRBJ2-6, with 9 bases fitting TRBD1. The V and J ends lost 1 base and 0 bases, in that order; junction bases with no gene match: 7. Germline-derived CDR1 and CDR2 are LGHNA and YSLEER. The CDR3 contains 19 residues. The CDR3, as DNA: TGCGCCAGCAGCCAAGTGAGGACAGGGGCTTCCTCTGGGGCCAACGTCCTGACTTTC. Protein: CASSQVRTGASSGANVLTF.

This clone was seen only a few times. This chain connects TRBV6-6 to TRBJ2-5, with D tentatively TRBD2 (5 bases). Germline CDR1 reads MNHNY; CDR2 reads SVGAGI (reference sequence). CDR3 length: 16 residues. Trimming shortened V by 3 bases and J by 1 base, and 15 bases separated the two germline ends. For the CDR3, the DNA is TGTGCCAGCAGTTATTGGGGAGCGGCCCCCCAAGAGACCCAGTACTTC. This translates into CASSYWGAAPQETQYF.

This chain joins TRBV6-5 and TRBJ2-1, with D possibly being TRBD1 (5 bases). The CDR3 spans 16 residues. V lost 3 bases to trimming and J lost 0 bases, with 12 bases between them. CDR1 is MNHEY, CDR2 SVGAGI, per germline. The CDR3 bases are TGTGCCAGCAGTTATTGGTCAGGGCACTCCTACAATGAGCAGTTCTTC. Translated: CASSYWSGHSYNEQFF.

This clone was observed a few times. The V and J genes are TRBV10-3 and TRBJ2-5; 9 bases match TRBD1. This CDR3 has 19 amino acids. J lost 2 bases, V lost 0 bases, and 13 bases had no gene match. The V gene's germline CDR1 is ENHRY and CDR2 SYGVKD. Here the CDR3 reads CAISESPGTGWGTQETQYF. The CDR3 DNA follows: TGTGCCATCAGTGAGTCCCCCGGGACAGGGTGGGGGACACAAGAGACCCAGTACTTC.

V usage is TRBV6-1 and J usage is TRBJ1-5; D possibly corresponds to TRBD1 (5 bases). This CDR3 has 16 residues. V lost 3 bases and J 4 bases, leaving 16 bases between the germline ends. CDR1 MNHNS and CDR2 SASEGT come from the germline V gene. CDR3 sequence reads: CASSEARQQKNQPQHF. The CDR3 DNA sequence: TGTGCCAGCAGTGAGGCACGACAGCAAAAGAATCAGCCCCAGCATTTT.

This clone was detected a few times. The CDR3 is CASSFNNEQFF. In DNA, the CDR3 is TGCGCCAGCAGCTTTAACAATGAGCAGTTCTTC. The V and J genes are TRBV5-1 and TRBJ2-1; no clear D gene. Germline V gives CDR1 SGHRS, CDR2 YFSETQ. V dropped 2 bases and J dropped 5 bases, with 2 bases sitting between them. The CDR3 totals 11 residues.

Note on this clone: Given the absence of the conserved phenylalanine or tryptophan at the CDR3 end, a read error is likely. CDR3 residues: CATSRDHDSSYEQYY. The CDR3, as DNA: TGTGCCACCAGCAGAGACCACGATAGCTCCTACGAGCAGTACTAC. The rearrangement uses TRBV15 and TRBJ2-7; the D is unclear. This CDR3 has 15 amino acids. Deletions cut 0 bases from V and 0 bases from J, with 9 bases between. Germline V gives CDR1 LNHNV, CDR2 YYDKDF (reference sequence).

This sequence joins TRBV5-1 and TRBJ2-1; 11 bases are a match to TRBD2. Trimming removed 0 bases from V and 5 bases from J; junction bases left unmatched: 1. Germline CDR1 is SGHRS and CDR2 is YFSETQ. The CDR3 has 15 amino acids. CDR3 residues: CASSLVAGGDNEQFF. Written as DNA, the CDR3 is TGCGCCAGCAGCTTGGTAGCGGGGGGGGACAATGAGCAGTTCTTC.

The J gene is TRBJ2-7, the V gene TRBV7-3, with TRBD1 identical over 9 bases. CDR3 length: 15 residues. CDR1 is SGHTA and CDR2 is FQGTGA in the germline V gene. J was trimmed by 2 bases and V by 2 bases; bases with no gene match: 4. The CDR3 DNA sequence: TGTGCCAGCAGCTTACAGGGGACAGGGACCTACGAGCAGTACTTC. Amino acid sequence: CASSLQGTGTYEQYF.